This TCR beta chain was retrieved from a study of shared clonotypes between healthy human individuals. The naive CD8 fraction comprised CD45RO-negative cells positively selected for CCR7 and excluded terminally differentiated effector memory CD45RA+ cells. This was a deep-level run. Genomic DNA belonging to each subset was distributed in equal measure over several immunoSEQ plates. The DNA input per sorted-subset replicate PCR was roughly 0.2 ug, corresponding to 25,000 to 35,000 T cell genomes. Generated by immunoSEQ multiplex PCR, the TCRdb table keeps only in-frame clones and is missing some. The sample yields under 1 million clones, roughly 92% seen once. This receptor was taken from a man aged 25-45 years in good health. Material for sequencing was naive CD8+ T cells sorted from blood.

CDR3 amino acids: CASSSLVGGSWNTQYF. In DNA form, the CDR3 reads TGTGCCAGCAGTTCACTGGTGGGAGGGAGCTGGAATACGCAGTATTTT. V and J are TRBV27 and TRBJ2-3; 7 bases are a match to TRBD2. There are 16 residues in the CDR3. The V gene end was trimmed by 4 bases and the J gene end by 7 bases; junction bases not matched to a gene: 14. CDR1 and CDR2 from the germline V gene are MNHEY and SMNVEV (reference sequence).